These T cell receptor beta chains were read from a single sample in a study of Ad26.COV2.S vaccination and SARS-CoV-2 variants. The data were produced by immunoSEQ multiplex PCR, yet TCRdb's version contains in-frame clones alone and is incomplete. Of 400,000 to 500,000 clones in the sample, 75% to 90% are singletons; the top ten hold about 2.5%. Sequencing was performed on peripheral blood, taken in a trial of Ad26.COV2.S vaccine versus placebo. These TCRs come from a person aged 18-65 years who received the Ad26.COV2.S COVID-19 vaccine or a placebo. The CDR3 runs from the conserved cysteine through the conserved F or W. A D gene is named only where the DNA matches it firmly. Clone size is stated in some rows and not others, as once, few, many or a class when expanded.

V gene	J gene	D gene	clone size	CDR3 protein	CDR3 DNA
TRBV7-9	TRBJ1-2	NA	NA	CASSLGDRWGYTF	TGTGCCAGCAGCTTAGGAGACAGATGGGGCTACACCTTC
TRBV9	TRBJ2-2	NA	NA	CASSVGSGYTGELFF	TGTGCCAGCAGCGTAGGTTCAGGTTACACCGGGGAGCTGTTTTTT
TRBV10-3	TRBJ2-3	NA	NA	CATGAGTWADTQYF	TGTGCCACCGGGGCGGGAACGTGGGCAGATACGCAGTATTTT
TRBV7-5	TRBJ2-5	NA	NA	CARSSPGQETQYF	TGTGCCAGAAGCTCCCCGGGACAAGAGACCCAGTACTTC
TRBV19	TRBJ2-3	NA	NA	CASTGRQGLPSTDTQYF	TGTGCCAGTACCGGCCGGCAGGGCCTACCTTCAACGGATACGCAGTATTTT
TRBV6-5	TRBJ1-2	NA	NA	CASRRDATNYGYTF	TGTGCCAGCAGACGGGACGCAACTAACTATGGCTACACCTTC
TRBV2	TRBJ2-4	NA	NA	CASTLGEIINIQYF	TGTGCCAGCACCCTCGGGGAGATTATCAACATTCAGTACTTC
TRBV6-5	TRBJ2-1	NA	NA	CASSQGTSINEQFF	TGTGCCAGCTCACAGGGCACGTCTATAAATGAGCAGTTCTTC
TRBV3-1/TRBV3-2	TRBJ1-4	NA	NA	CASSQGWGGDEKLFF	TGTGCCAGCAGCCAAGGATGGGGGGGGGATGAAAAACTGTTTTTT
TRBV7-2	TRBJ2-1	TRBD2	once	CASSYLSGSYNEQFF	TGTGCCAGCAGCTACCTTAGCGGGAGCTACAATGAGCAGTTCTTC
TRBV6-5	TRBJ2-7	NA	NA	CASSYSKGLYEQYF	TGTGCCAGCAGTTACTCGAAAGGGTTGTACGAGCAGTACTTC
TRBV15	TRBJ2-7	NA	NA	CATSRDSGTYWEDHEQYF	TGTGCCACCAGCAGAGATTCTGGGACCTATTGGGAGGACCACGAGCAGTACTTC
TRBV5-1	TRBJ2-3	NA	NA	CASRVTDTQYF	TGCGCCAGCAGAGTTACAGATACGCAGTATTTT
TRBV28	TRBJ2-3	NA	NA	CASMGAGTDTQYF	TGTGCCAGCATGGGAGCGGGCACAGATACGCAGTATTTT
TRBV5-1	TRBJ2-5	NA	NA	CASSLDPHEETQYF	TGCGCCAGCAGCTTAGACCCGCACGAAGAGACCCAGTACTTC
TRBV24-1	TRBJ2-1	NA	NA	CATSDPSGRGLYNEQFF	TGTGCCACCAGTGATCCCTCCGGAAGGGGGTTATACAATGAGCAGTTCTTC
TRBV9	TRBJ1-3	NA	NA	CASSPRTFSGNTIYF	TGTGCCAGCAGCCCCCGGACATTTTCCGGAAACACCATATATTTT
TRBV7-2	TRBJ2-7	NA	NA	CASSLTGLVSYEQYF	TGTGCCAGCAGCTTAACGGGACTGGTCTCCTACGAGCAGTACTTC
TRBV2	TRBJ1-3	TRBD1	NA	CASLRTGGTSGNTIYF	TGTGCCAGCTTACGGACAGGGGGCACCTCTGGAAACACCATATATTTT
TRBV7-9	TRBJ1-3	NA	NA	CASSNSGSYTIYF	TGTGCCAGCAGCAATTCGGGATCGTACACCATATATTTT
TRBV7-2	TRBJ2-6	NA	NA	CASSFPYSPTAGANVLTF	TGTGCCAGCAGCTTCCCGTATAGCCCCACGGCCGGGGCCAACGTCCTGACTTTC
TRBV13	TRBJ2-7	TRBD2	NA	CASTLAGGSSYEQYF	TGTGCCAGCACCTTAGCGGGGGGGAGCTCCTACGAGCAGTACTTC
TRBV3-1/TRBV3-2	TRBJ1-1	NA	NA	CASSQGFRTATAFF	TGTGCCAGCAGCCAAGGTTTTCGGACCGCCACGGCTTTCTTT
TRBV19	TRBJ1-1	NA	NA	CAAGGVFAEAFF	TGTGCCGCCGGAGGAGTATTCGCTGAAGCTTTCTTT
TRBV7-2	TRBJ2-5	NA	NA	CASSFTGGNGETQYF	TGTGCCAGCAGCTTTACGGGCGGAAATGGAGAGACCCAGTACTTC
TRBV7-9	TRBJ2-5	NA	NA	CASSLWQGEETQYF	TGTGCCAGCAGCTTATGGCAGGGAGAGGAGACCCAGTACTTC
TRBV7-3	TRBJ2-1	NA	once	CASSLMGRNNEQFF	TGTGCCAGCAGCTTAATGGGACGGAACAATGAGCAGTTCTTC
TRBV7-5	TRBJ1-2	NA	NA	CVRSSPQVGQGDYGYTF	TGTGTCAGAAGCTCCCCGCAGGTGGGACAGGGGGACTATGGCTACACCTTC
TRBV5-1	TRBJ2-6	NA	NA	CASTPQVGANVLTF	TGCGCCAGTACACCCCAGGTTGGGGCCAACGTCCTGACTTTC
TRBV2	TRBJ1-1	NA	NA	CASSGQGNTEAFF	TGTGCCAGCAGTGGTCAGGGAAACACTGAAGCTTTCTTT
TRBV21-1	TRBJ2-1	NA	once	CASSKRVQSRNEQFF	TGTGCCAGCAGCAAACGGGTGCAGAGTAGGAATGAGCAGTTCTTC
TRBV2	TRBJ1-2	NA	NA	CASSAAQDYGYTF	TGTGCCAGCAGTGCGGCACAGGACTATGGCTACACCTTC
TRBV12-5	TRBJ1-4	TRBD1	NA	CASGLDPTGKGEKLFF	TGTGCTAGTGGTTTGGACCCGACAGGGAAAGGCGAAAAACTGTTTTTT
TRBV4-1	TRBJ2-7	NA	NA	CASSQAIYGYTYEQYF	TGCGCCAGCAGCCAAGCGATCTATGGGTACACCTACGAGCAGTACTTC
TRBV18	TRBJ1-2	NA	once	CASSPWGTENTF	TGTGCCAGCTCACCCTGGGGAACGGAAAACACCTTC
TRBV7-2	TRBJ1-4	NA	NA	CASSYKTGYQATNEKLFF	TGTGCCAGCAGCTACAAGACGGGTTATCAAGCAACTAATGAAAAACTGTTTTTT
TRBV5-1	TRBJ1-1	NA	NA	CASSGGLGNTEAFF	TGCGCCAGCAGTGGAGGGCTAGGGAACACTGAAGCTTTCTTT
TRBV25-1	TRBJ1-5	NA	NA	CASSELGEGIDQPQHF	TGTGCCAGCAGTGAATTGGGGGAGGGAATCGATCAGCCCCAGCATTTT
TRBV28	TRBJ1-2	NA	NA	CASSFGGRVGYGYTF	TGTGCCAGCAGTTTTGGGGGGAGGGTCGGCTATGGCTACACCTTC
TRBV21-1	TRBJ2-3	NA	NA	CASSKTLAGADTQYF	TGTGCCAGCAGCAAAACACTAGCGGGGGCCGATACGCAGTATTTT
TRBV5-6	TRBJ1-2	NA	NA	CASSFGLNLAAYTF	TGTGCCAGCAGCTTTGGGTTGAACCTAGCCGCCTACACCTTC
TRBV5-1	TRBJ2-5	NA	once	CASSLYRVETQYF	TGCGCCAGCAGCTTGTACAGGGTAGAGACCCAGTACTTC
TRBV5-1	TRBJ2-4	NA	NA	CASSLGGGNIQYF	TGCGCCAGCAGCTTGGGAGGTGGAAACATTCAGTACTTC
TRBV7-2	TRBJ2-7	NA	NA	CASSGAGTAAYEQYF	TGTGCCAGCAGCGGGGCGGGGACAGCAGCCTACGAGCAGTACTTC
TRBV9	TRBJ1-1	TRBD1	NA	CASSPGQGARETEAFF	TGTGCCAGCAGCCCGGGACAGGGGGCAAGAGAAACTGAAGCTTTCTTT